The present T cell receptor (beta chain) was sequenced within a study of shared clonotypes between healthy human individuals (dated by TCRdb to about 2020). The study in broad terms: The cohort comprised a couple of women and three men aged 18 to 49 years. For each donor, three plates each were used for CD4 naive and CD4 memory, two plates were used for CD8 naive, and one plate was used for CD8 memory. Each donor's leukapheresis produced roughly between roughly 0.85 and 9.5 billion PBMCs. Blood TCR repertoires of a handful of healthy adults were deeply sequenced to estimate repertoire size and the extent of clonotype sharing between individuals. To increase sequencing depth and limit assay-specific biases, TCR repertoire library preparation and sequencing were carried out by different laboratories using diverse techniques. The investigation overall reported the following: Sampling was limited to blood, and TCR repertoires in tissue likely differ from TCR repertoires in blood. Estimated clonotype richness was generally larger for naive than for memory subsets. Based on pairwise subsampling, the degree of clonotype sharing among donors was expected to be affected by sequencing depth. About 5% of naive CD4, 3% to 4% of naive CD8, 2.3% of memory CD4, and approximately 0.39% of memory CD8 clonotypes were shared across several donors. Even with the large sequencing depth, rarefaction of the sorted-subset datasets indicated that sequencing was incomplete. Higher generation probabilities were observed for clonotypes shared by all four sorted-subset donors than for non-shared clonotypes. The genetic and exposure-history diversity represented was limited by the small number of donors.

Using the deep immunoSEQ assay, TCR CDR3 regions were amplified from genomic DNA by multiplex PCR. Genomic DNA extracted from each cell subset was distributed evenly over all wells of several immunoSEQ 96-well plates, and each plate served as one replicate. Each replicate PCR for sorted subsets received about 180 ng genomic DNA, equal to tens of thousands of T cell genomes. Purified libraries were measured with a Qubit 3.0 fluorometer, size-checked on a Bioanalyzer 2100, and measured again with the KAPA Library Quantification kit. Each immunoSEQ 96-well plate was sequenced on its own single-read 150-cycle Illumina NextSeq 550 flow cell. In the original analysis: Because the immunoSEQ output included only junctional sequences and no quality scores, the filtering could not be the same as the filtering used for full-length reads. To assign V/J genes and CDR3, sequences were annotated using PyIR, a Python wrapper for IgBLAST v1.9, with IMGT germline references. Reads were filtered out if the reads had weak V/J assignments (E-value above 1e-6), no CDR3, stop codons, out-of-frame junctions, or ambiguous translated residues. V3J clonotypes were defined as sequences sharing the same inferred V gene, J gene, and CDR3 amino acid sequence. To compute the percentage overlap between repertoires, the number of shared unique clonotypes was divided by the size of the smaller repertoire. RTK rarefaction, the Chao1 estimator, and Recon v2.1 estimates of unobserved clonotypes were used to assess repertoire richness. Generation probabilities for all TCRbeta clonotypes obtained by the gDNA method from four donors were computed using OLGA. Here the immuneACCESS table is served through TCRdb, limited to in-frame sequences with V and J called. Missing clones are a known gap in these copies; in checked studies unresolved V genes cover under half, and the rest lacks a known reason. V and J calls and clone size come straight from that table; D and trimming were deduced from the DNA. The sample table lists more than 2,000,000 clones, around 94% of them with a count of one. Roughly 0.15% of the sample comes from the top ten.

Donors were healthy HIV-negative adults with no recently reported acute infections or vaccinations. Every donor was a Caucasian adult living in Nashville, Tennessee, USA. Magnetic negative selection was used to enrich CD4+ T cells, after which naive cells were positively selected on CD45RA and the negative fraction became the memory subset. Blood was obtained by leukapheresis, after which PBMCs were separated by Ficoll-Histopaque density gradient centrifugation and cryopreserved in liquid nitrogen vapor phase. Analytical flow cytometry was used to check the purity and quantity of every magnetically sorted T cell population. Each sorted fraction had its genomic DNA isolated and then quantified by UV absorbance on a Nanodrop 2000c. CDR1 and CDR2, per the germline V gene, are SGHTA and FQGNSA. Relative to germline, V is missing 4 bases and J is missing 0 bases, with 1 base of the junction outside any gene match. Reading from cysteine to phenylalanine, the CDR3 counts 16 amino acids. The read is trimmed to its CDR3 DNA, 48 bases read in frame from base 1.

Details on this clone: It has no known antigen specificity. Per-base quality was not reported, and no clone a single base away is much larger than it.

The sample was naive CD4+ T cells sorted from blood. The cell subset or site label of this sample denotes: CD45RA+ positively selected. The TCR originated in a man younger than 35 in good health. The sequence joins TRBV7-2 to TRBJ2-3; the central 13 bases match TRBD2. The nucleotide sequence reads as follows: TGTGCCAGCAGCTGGACTAGCGGGGGTAGCACAGATACGCAGTATTTT. This is translated as CASSWTSGGSTDTQYF.